Presented here are 28 T cell receptor beta chains from one specimen sequenced in a study of blood T cell repertoires in COVID-19. The method was immunoSEQ multiplex PCR; TCRdb's version includes in-frame clones alone and lacks a portion of them. The sample has roughly 79,000 clones, approximately 80% seen once. The specimen was peripheral blood. These receptor sequences come from a man between 60 and 75 years old with active or convalescent COVID-19.

This chain links TRBV12-5 with TRBJ2-3; the D gene is possibly TRBD2 (5 bases). The CDR3 spans 14 residues. From germline, CDR1 is LGHNT and CDR2 FRNRAP. V lost 1 base to trimming and J lost 4 bases, with 9 bases between them. As DNA, the CDR3 is TGTGCTAGTGGTTTGGGGACTTCGGCAGATACGCAGTATTTT. As protein: CASGLGTSADTQYF.

The genes are TRBV13 and TRBJ2-2, with D possibly matching TRBD1 (5 bases). This CDR3 region has 16 residues. Germline V gives CDR1 PRHDT, CDR2 FYEKMQ (reference sequence). V was trimmed by 5 bases and J by 4 bases, leaving 17 bases between them. The CDR3 reads CASSHRTRVSTGELFF. CDR3 DNA: TGTGCCAGCAGCCACAGGACCCGAGTGTCCACCGGGGAGCTGTTTTTT.

Here the CDR3 reads CASSYGGQRGGKETQYF. CDR3 coding DNA: TGTGCCAGCAGTTACGGGGGACAAAGAGGGGGTAAAGAGACCCAGTACTTC. The chain carries TRBV6-2 or TRBV6-3 and TRBJ2-5; perhaps TRBD1 as D (6 bases). CDR1 and CDR2 (germline): MNHEY, SVGEGT. V was shortened by 2 bases and J by 3 bases, with 19 bases between the two germline ends. The CDR3 length is 17 residues.

The CDR3 protein is CASREETQYF. CDR3 coding DNA: TGTGCCAGCAGAGAGGAGACCCAGTACTTC. This sequence joins TRBV6-5 and TRBJ2-5; D is undetermined. CDR1 is MNHEY, CDR2 SVGAGI, per germline. This CDR3 is 10 amino acids long. Trimming removed 6 bases at V and 5 bases at J, with 4 bases between.

This rearrangement joins TRBV9 to TRBJ2-3; TRBD1 might be the D (6 bases). The germline CDR1 and CDR2 sequences are SGDLS and YYNGEE. The ends were cut back, 4 bases at V and 2 bases at J, with 14 bases in the middle. This CDR3 contains 15 residues. The CDR3 DNA reads TGTGCCAGCAGCCCTAGTGGGGGCAACACAGATACGCAGTATTTT. Residues: CASSPSGGNTDTQYF.

CDR3 region: CASSQDLGLKRVVNEQFF. The DNA for the CDR3 is TGCGCCAGCAGCCAAGATTTGGGTCTAAAGCGGGTTGTGAATGAGCAGTTCTTC. The rearrangement links TRBV4-1 to TRBJ2-1, with D possibly matching TRBD2 (6 bases). Germline lookup yields CDR1 MGHRA and CDR2 YSYEKL. V dropped 0 bases and J dropped 7 bases, with 22 bases sitting between them. The CDR3 consists of 18 residues.

V usage is TRBV6-5 and J usage is TRBJ1-2; 8 nucleotides agree with TRBD1. This CDR3 spans 15 amino acids. Germline loops: CDR1 MNHEY, CDR2 SVGAGI. V was pared by 7 bases and J by 7 bases, with 14 bases of the junction left unmatched. DNA of the CDR3: TGTGCCAGCAACGGACTCGGACAGGGTAGAGTTGGCTACACCTTC. Translation: CASNGLGQGRVGYTF.

This chain connects TRBV2 to TRBJ2-2, with 9 nucleotides matching TRBD2. CDR1 and CDR2 from the germline V gene are SNHLY and FYNNEI. The CDR3 covers 13 residues. Trimming removed 9 bases from V and 5 bases from J; junction bases left unmatched: 4. Here the CDR3 DNA reads TGTGCCAGTAGCGGGGGTTGGACCGGGGAGCTGTTTTTT. Translating gives CASSGGWTGELFF.

The CDR3 loop is CASSPNDRASYEQYF. CDR3 coding DNA: TGTGCCAGCAGCCCAAACGACAGGGCCTCCTACGAGCAGTACTTC. The chain has TRBV3-1 (or the pseudogene TRBV3-2) and TRBJ2-7; 7 bases are a match to TRBD1. From germline, CDR1 is LGHDT and CDR2 YNNKEL (reference sequence). Losses at the gene ends were 4 bases for V and 0 bases for J; bases not matched to a gene: 6. The CDR3 runs to 15 residues.

The genes are TRBV6-5 and TRBJ1-4; 7 bases align to TRBD1. CDR3 size: 15 residues. Losses at the gene ends were 6 bases for V and 2 bases for J; bases not matched to a gene: 6. CDR1 MNHEY and CDR2 SVGAGI come from the germline V gene. CDR3 sequence (DNA): TGTGCCAGCAGCTTACAGGGGTCCACTAATGAAAAACTGTTTTTT. This sequence encodes CASSLQGSTNEKLFF.

The chain links TRBV7-2 to TRBJ1-2; possibly TRBD1 for D (6 bases). The CDR3 is 13 amino acids. Germline CDR1 reads SGHTA; CDR2 reads FQGNSA. The V gene lost 10 bases and the J gene lost 3 bases, with 15 bases spanning the gap. The CDR3 protein is CATTWAGDYGYTF. CDR3 bases: TGTGCCACCACCTGGGCAGGGGACTATGGCTACACCTTC.

The chain employs TRBV2 and TRBJ1-2; TRBD1 matches at 8 bases. The CDR3 length is 14 residues. The J segment lost 8 bases and the V segment lost 7 bases, leaving 12 bases of the junction unmatched. The germline V gene has CDR1 SNHLY and CDR2 FYNNEI. CDR3 DNA sequence: TGTGCCAGCATTGTCTTTCGGGGACAGGAAGGCTACACCTTC. This translates into CASIVFRGQEGYTF.

The rearrangement joins TRBV7-9 to TRBJ1-1, with 7 bases fitting TRBD1. Germline V gene sequence: CDR1 SEHNR, CDR2 FQNEAQ (reference sequence). The junction had 6 bases not matched to a gene; V was cut back by 4 bases and J by 7 bases. The CDR3 is 13 amino acids. The CDR3 is CASSSRQGHEAFF. CDR3 DNA: TGTGCCAGCAGCTCGCGACAGGGCCATGAAGCTTTCTTT.

This chain links TRBV6-5 with TRBJ1-2; TRBD1 matches 9 bases. The CDR3 spans 13 residues. Germline CDR1 reads MNHEY; CDR2 reads SVGAGI. J lost 5 bases, V lost 6 bases, and 4 bases had no gene match. CDR3 loop: CASSDRGGYGYTF. CDR3 coding DNA: TGTGCCAGCAGCGACAGGGGGGGTTATGGCTACACCTTC.

In nucleotides, the CDR3 is TGTGCCAGCAGCCAAGATCTGCCAGCCTACGAGCAGTACTTC. The encoded protein is CASSQDLPAYEQYF. The rearrangement links TRBV3-1 (or the pseudogene TRBV3-2) to TRBJ2-7; D call uncertain. The V gene's germline CDR1 is LGHDT and CDR2 YNNKEL (reference sequence). The CDR3 consists of 14 residues. Trimming pared 0 bases from V and 2 bases from J, leaving 8 bases between.

This chain links TRBV27 with TRBJ2-4; D may be TRBD2 (5 bases). V was clipped by 5 bases and J by 1 base, with 12 bases between them. Germline loops: CDR1 MNHEY, CDR2 SMNVEV (reference sequence). This CDR3 region has 15 residues. In nucleotides, the CDR3 is TGTGCCAGCAGTCCCCTAACGGGGGCCAAAAACATTCAGTACTTC. As protein: CASSPLTGAKNIQYF.

This clone appeared a single time. The gene calls are TRBV7-2 and TRBJ2-1; 10 bases are a match to TRBD2. The CDR3 spans 15 residues. Germline values: CDR1 SGHTA, CDR2 FQGNSA. The V gene end was trimmed by 6 bases and the J gene end by 2 bases; junction bases not matched to a gene: 4. CDR3 amino acids: CASSYSGGPYNEQFF. In nucleotides, the CDR3 is TGTGCCAGCAGTTATAGCGGGGGGCCCTACAATGAGCAGTTCTTC.

The chain recombines TRBV4-3 with TRBJ1-5, with D tentatively TRBD1 (5 bases). This CDR3 comprises 15 residues. Germline V gene lookup returns CDR1 LGHNA and CDR2 YSLEER. V lost 0 bases to trimming and J lost 4 bases, with 10 bases between them. Here the CDR3 reads CASSQENGGNQPQHF. In DNA form, the CDR3 reads TGCGCCAGCAGCCAAGAGAACGGGGGGAATCAGCCCCAGCATTTT.

This clone was seen more than once but under ten times. The chain joins TRBV18 to TRBJ2-7; a possible D gene is TRBD1 (5 bases). From germline, CDR1 is KGHSH and CDR2 LQKENI. V lost 4 bases to trimming and J lost 5 bases, with 15 bases between them. This CDR3 region has 14 residues. CDR3 bases: TGTGCCAGCTCACAGGACATTGTTTCCAACGAGCAGTACTTC. It specifies CASSQDIVSNEQYF.

The chain links TRBV19 to TRBJ2-2; TRBD1 is a possible D gene (6 bases). The V gene's germline CDR1 is LNHDA and CDR2 SQIVND (reference sequence). V was shortened by 2 bases and J by 5 bases, with 15 bases between the two germline ends. The CDR3 extends over 16 amino acids. CDR3 nucleotides: TGTGCCAGTAGTATAAACGACAGGAGGATAACCGGGGAGCTGTTTTTT. This codes for CASSINDRRITGELFF. Variable domain in full (rest from reference TRBV19 and TRBJ2-2): DGGITQSPKYLFRKEGQNVTLSCEQNLNHDAMYWYRQDPGQGLRLIYYSQIVNDFQKGDIAEGYSVSREKKESFPLTVTSAQKNPTAFYLCASSINDRRITGELFFGEGSRLTVL.

The chain uses TRBV9 and TRBJ2-5; 9 nucleotides match TRBD1. Trimming removed 3 bases from V and 5 bases from J; junction bases left unmatched: 8. The CDR3 has 15 residues. Germline CDR1 reads SGDLS; CDR2 reads YYNGEE. The CDR3 nucleotides read TGTGCCAGCAGCGCACCGGGACAGGGAGGGGAGACCCAGTACTTC. It encodes CASSAPGQGGETQYF.

This rearrangement joins TRBV19 to TRBJ1-4; no reliable D call. CDR3 length: 15 amino acids. The V gene's germline CDR1 is LNHDA and CDR2 SQIVND (reference sequence). Between the trimmed V and J ends, which lost 3 bases and 4 bases, there was a span of 12 bases. CDR3 amino acids: CASSIFGDRNEKLFF. CDR3 nucleotides: TGTGCCAGTAGTATCTTCGGGGATCGTAATGAAAAACTGTTTTTT.

The rearrangement uses TRBV29-1 and TRBJ2-2; 9 bases match TRBD1. This CDR3 spans 13 amino acids. The V gene end was trimmed by 5 bases and the J gene end by 4 bases; junction bases not matched to a gene: 2. CDR1 is SQVTM and CDR2 is ANQGSEA in the germline V gene. The CDR3 sequence is CSVRQGGTGELFF. The CDR3 DNA reads as TGCAGCGTTCGACAGGGGGGCACCGGGGAGCTGTTTTTT.

V and J are TRBV2 and TRBJ1-2, with D possibly being TRBD1 (5 bases). V was clipped by 4 bases and J by 10 bases, with 10 bases between them. The CDR3 contains 11 residues. Germline CDR1 reads SNHLY; CDR2 reads FYNNEI. CDR3 DNA: TGTGCCAGCAGTGCGGGGGGACTCTACACCTTC. Protein: CASSAGGLYTF.

The chain combines TRBV12-3 or TRBV12-4 with TRBJ1-2; 9 bases align to TRBD1. The CDR3 totals 13 residues. After removal of 5 bases from V and 5 bases from J, the junction contained 3 bases not matched to a gene. This CDR3 reads CASSDRGRYGYTF. The CDR3 DNA is TGTGCCAGCAGTGACAGGGGGAGGTATGGCTACACCTTC.

The rearrangement uses TRBV21-1 and TRBJ2-6; TRBD2, as called in the table, went unchecked against the DNA. TRBV21-1 is noted as a pseudogene. The CDR3 covers 18 residues. Written as DNA, the CDR3 is TGTGCCAGCAGCAGAGGACTAGCGGGGGGGCCTGGGGCCAACGTCCTGACTTTC. Amino acids: CASSRGLAGGPGANVLTF.

This chain connects TRBV12-2 to TRBJ1-5; no check of the table's D call, TRBD1, against the DNA was made. TRBV12-2 is a recognized pseudogene. This CDR3 has 15 amino acids. The CDR3 DNA follows: TGTGCAAGTCGCCTCACGGGACACGGCAATCAGCCCCAGCATTTT. The encoded protein is CASRLTGHGNQPQHF.

The chain carries TRBV9 and TRBJ2-7; D is perhaps TRBD2 (5 bases). This CDR3 has 16 residues. The germline gives CDR1 SGDLS, CDR2 YYNGEE. Trimming took off 3 bases at V and 0 bases at J, with 16 bases between the two ends. CDR3 nucleotides: TGTGCCAGCAGCGGTCTCCCGGGCGGGTACTCCTACGAGCAGTACTTC. Protein: CASSGLPGGYSYEQYF.